Here is one T cell receptor (beta chain) with its context. Its antigen remains unidentified. No per-base quality is available; no much larger clone lies one base away. This specimen comes from a study of blood T cell repertoires in COVID-19 (dated by TCRdb to the early 2020s). Describing the broader study: Collaborator samples came from the United States, Italy and Spain and covered acute and convalescent phases of COVID-19. The prospective study material was composed of cDNA or gDNA derived from T cells, B-cell-depleted T cells, or PBMCs. The sample metadata nearly always contained a de-identified subject ID, COVID-19 status, age in years and sex. The repertoires were released in a freely available public database meant as a resource for research on the immune response to SARS-CoV-2. Deeply sampled blood TCRbeta repertoires from subjects exposed to, actively infected with, or recovered from COVID-19 were included in the dataset. HLA class I and class II types, where available, came from metadata supplied by the sample provider rather than from assay-based typing. The samples were drawn from two sources: the first 160 participants of the ongoing ImmuneRACE study, and fewer than 1,500 subjects contributed by 6 global collaborators. General conclusions and limits of the study: The amount of clinical and demographic metadata varied by source and participant and was provided uncurated.

TCRbeta CDR3 regions were amplified from genomic DNA by means of the immunoSEQ Assay, a bias-controlled multiplex PCR. The study's own analysis went as follows. The number of nucleated cells in each sample was estimated by amplification of reference gene primers within the assay. Sequence reads were collapsed and filtered to measure the absolute abundance of every unique TCRbeta CDR3 rearrangement. Productive Simpson clonality was computed per sample as the square root of Simpson's diversity index over productive rearrangements. Drawn from immuneACCESS, this table holds only the in-frame rearrangements with V and J called that TCRdb kept. Clones are partly lost; checked studies trace under half to an unresolved V gene and leave the rest unexplained. D and trimming come from the DNA, and the V and J calls and clone size come from that table. This sample has around 57,000 clones in its table, and roughly 90% of those were observed once. Around 4.2% of the sample goes to the ten largest clones.

The CDR3 covers 15 residues, taking in both the cysteine and the phenylalanine. Of the read, only the CDR3 DNA is kept; its 45 bases are in frame from base 1. Trimming removed 2 bases from V and 2 bases from J, leaving 12 bases between the germline ends. CDR1 and CDR2 are read off the germline V gene as SGHRS and YFSETQ. Collaborating institutions collected whole blood in K2EDTA tubes following their own protocols. For TCRbeta analysis, collaborators shipped samples in one of three forms: frozen whole blood, isolated PBMCs, or DNA extracted from either of those sample types. Sequenced: peripheral blood. This clonotype was sampled from a man aged 50-59 years with acute or convalescent COVID-19. The chain couples TRBV5-1 to TRBJ2-3; the D gene is not confidently resolved. The CDR3 is CASSFAQAYTDTQYF. The DNA sequence reads TGCGCCAGCAGCTTCGCCCAGGCCTACACAGATACGCAGTATTTT.